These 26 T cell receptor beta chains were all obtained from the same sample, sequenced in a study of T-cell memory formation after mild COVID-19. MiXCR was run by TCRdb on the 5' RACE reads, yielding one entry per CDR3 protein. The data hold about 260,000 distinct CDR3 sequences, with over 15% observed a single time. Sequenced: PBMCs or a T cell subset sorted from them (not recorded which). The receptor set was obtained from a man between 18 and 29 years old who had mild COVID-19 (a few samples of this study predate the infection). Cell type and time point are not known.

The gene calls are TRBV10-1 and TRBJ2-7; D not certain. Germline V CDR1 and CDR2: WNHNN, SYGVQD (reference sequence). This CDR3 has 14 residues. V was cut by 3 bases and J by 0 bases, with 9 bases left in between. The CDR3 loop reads CASSDHRSSYEQYF. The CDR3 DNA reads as TGCGCCAGCAGTGATCACAGAAGCTCCTACGAGCAGTACTTC.

The CDR3 bases are TGTGCCAGCAGTGATCCGGGACAGGGACAAAGCAATGAGCAGTTCTTC. Protein: CASSDPGQGQSNEQFF. This rearrangement joins TRBV6-4 to TRBJ2-1, with 9 nucleotides matching TRBD1. V lost 3 bases and J lost 6; bases outside the gene matches: 9. Germline V gives CDR1 MRHNA, CDR2 SNTAGT. The CDR3 runs to 16 residues.

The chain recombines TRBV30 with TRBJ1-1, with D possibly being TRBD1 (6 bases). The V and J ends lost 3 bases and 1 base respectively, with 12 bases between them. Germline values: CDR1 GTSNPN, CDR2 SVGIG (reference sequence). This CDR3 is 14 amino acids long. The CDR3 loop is CAWSQGRGNTEAFF. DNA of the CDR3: TGTGCCTGGAGCCAGGGGCGGGGGAACACTGAAGCTTTCTTT.

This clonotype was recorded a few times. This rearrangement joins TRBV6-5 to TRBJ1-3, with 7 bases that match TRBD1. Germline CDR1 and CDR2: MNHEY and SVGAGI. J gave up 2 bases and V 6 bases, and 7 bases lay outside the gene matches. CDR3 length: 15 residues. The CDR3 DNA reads TGTGCCAGCAGACCCCTGGACAGGACTGGAAACACCATATATTTT. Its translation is CASRPLDRTGNTIYF.

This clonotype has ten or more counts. CDR3 in DNA: TGTGCCAGCAGCCAAGATGACGGCTCCTACAATGAGCAGTTCTTC. Translating it yields CASSQDDGSYNEQFF. The genes are TRBV4-2 and TRBJ2-1; D unresolved. Germline CDR1 LGHNA, CDR2 YNFKEQ. The CDR3 is 15 amino acids. V was trimmed by 0 bases and J by 0 bases, leaving 6 bases between them.

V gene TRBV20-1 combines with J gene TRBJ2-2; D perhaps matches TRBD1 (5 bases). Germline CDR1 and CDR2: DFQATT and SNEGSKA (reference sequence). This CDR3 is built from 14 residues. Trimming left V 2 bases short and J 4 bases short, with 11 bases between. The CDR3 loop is CSARLPGSTGELFF. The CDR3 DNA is TGCAGTGCTAGACTTCCAGGGTCCACCGGGGAGCTGTTTTTT.

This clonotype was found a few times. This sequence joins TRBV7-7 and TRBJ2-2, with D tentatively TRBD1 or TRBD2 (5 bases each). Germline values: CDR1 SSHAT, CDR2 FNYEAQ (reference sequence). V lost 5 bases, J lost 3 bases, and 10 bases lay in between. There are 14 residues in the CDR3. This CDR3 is CASSPVGDTGELFF. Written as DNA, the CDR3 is TGTGCCAGCAGCCCGGTGGGGGACACCGGGGAGCTGTTTTTT.

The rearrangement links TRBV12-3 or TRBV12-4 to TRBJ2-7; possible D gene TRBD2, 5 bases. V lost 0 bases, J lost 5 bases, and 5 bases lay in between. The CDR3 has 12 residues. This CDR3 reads CASSLASDEQYF. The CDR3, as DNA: TGTGCCAGCAGTTTAGCTAGCGACGAGCAGTACTTC.

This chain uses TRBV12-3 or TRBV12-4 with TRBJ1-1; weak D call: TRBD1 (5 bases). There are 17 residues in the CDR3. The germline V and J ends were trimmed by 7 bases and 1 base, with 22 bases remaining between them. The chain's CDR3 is CASTRDRLLTKNTEAFF. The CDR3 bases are TGTGCCAGCACCAGGGACCGCTTACTGACGAAGAACACTGAAGCTTTCTTT.

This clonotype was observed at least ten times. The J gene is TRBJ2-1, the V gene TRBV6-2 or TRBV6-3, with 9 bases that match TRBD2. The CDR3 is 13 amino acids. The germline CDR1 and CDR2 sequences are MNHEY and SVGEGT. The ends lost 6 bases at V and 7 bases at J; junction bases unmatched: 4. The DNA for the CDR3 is TGTGCCAGCAGCAGCGGGGGGCTAAATGAGCAGTTCTTC. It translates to CASSSGGLNEQFF.

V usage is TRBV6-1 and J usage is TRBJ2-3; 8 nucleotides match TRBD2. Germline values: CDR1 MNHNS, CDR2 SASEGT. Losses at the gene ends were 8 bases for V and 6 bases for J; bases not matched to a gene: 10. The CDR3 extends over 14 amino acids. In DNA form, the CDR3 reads TGTGCCAGCTTACCCGGGACTAGTATGGATACGCAGTATTTT. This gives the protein CASLPGTSMDTQYF.

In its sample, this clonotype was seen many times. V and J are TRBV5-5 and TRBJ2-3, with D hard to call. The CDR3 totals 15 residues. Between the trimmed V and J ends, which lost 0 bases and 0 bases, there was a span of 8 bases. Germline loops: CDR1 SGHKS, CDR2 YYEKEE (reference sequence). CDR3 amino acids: CASSLEFASTDTQYF. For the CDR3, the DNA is TGTGCCAGCAGCTTGGAGTTTGCAAGCACAGATACGCAGTATTTT.

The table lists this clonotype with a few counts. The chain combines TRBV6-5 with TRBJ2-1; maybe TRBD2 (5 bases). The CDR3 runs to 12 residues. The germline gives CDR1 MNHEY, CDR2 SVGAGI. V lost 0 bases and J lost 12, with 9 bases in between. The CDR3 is CASSYSGDSQFF. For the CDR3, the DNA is TGTGCCAGCAGTTACTCCGGGGATTCGCAGTTCTTC.

The CDR3 loop reads CASSSGLAGADNEQFF. DNA of the CDR3: TGTGCCAGCAGCTCCGGACTAGCGGGGGCGGATAATGAGCAGTTCTTC. The rearrangement uses TRBV7-9 and TRBJ2-1; 13 bases align to TRBD2. Trimming took 4 bases from V and 7 from J; bases not matched to a gene: 7. The CDR3 is 16 residues long. Germline CDR1 and CDR2: SEHNR and FQNEAQ (reference sequence).

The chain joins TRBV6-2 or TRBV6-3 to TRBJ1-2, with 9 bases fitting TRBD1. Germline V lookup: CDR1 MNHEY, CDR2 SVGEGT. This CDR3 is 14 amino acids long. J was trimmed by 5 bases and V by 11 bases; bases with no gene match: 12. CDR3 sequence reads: CAVRGGGQGYGYTF. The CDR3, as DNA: TGTGCCGTACGAGGGGGCGGACAGGGGTATGGCTACACCTTC.

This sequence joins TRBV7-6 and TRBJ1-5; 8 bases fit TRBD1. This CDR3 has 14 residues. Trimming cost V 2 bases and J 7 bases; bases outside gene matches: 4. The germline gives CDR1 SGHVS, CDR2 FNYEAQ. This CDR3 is CASSLTRQGQPQHF. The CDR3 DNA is TGTGCCAGCAGCTTAACCCGACAGGGGCAGCCCCAGCATTTT.

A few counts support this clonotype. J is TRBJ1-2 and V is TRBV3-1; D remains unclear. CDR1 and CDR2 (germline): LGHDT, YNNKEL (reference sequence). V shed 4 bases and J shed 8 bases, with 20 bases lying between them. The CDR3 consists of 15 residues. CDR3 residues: CASSPRTTGSRGYTF. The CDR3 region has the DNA TGTGCCAGCAGCCCTCGTACGACGGGCTCTCGAGGCTACACCTTC.

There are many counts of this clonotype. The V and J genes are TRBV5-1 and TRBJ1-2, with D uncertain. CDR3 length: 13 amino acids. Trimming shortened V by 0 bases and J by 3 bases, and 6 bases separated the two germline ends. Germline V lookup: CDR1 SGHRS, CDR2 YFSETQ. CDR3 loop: CASSLGQDYGYTF. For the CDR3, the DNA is TGCGCCAGCAGCTTGGGGCAGGACTATGGCTACACCTTC. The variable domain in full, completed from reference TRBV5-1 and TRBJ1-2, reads KAGVTQTPRYLIKTRGQQVTLSCSPISGHRSVSWYQQTPGQGLQFLFEYFSETQRNKGNFPGRFSGRQFSNSRSEMNVSTLELGDSALYLCASSLGQDYGYTFGSGTRLTVV.

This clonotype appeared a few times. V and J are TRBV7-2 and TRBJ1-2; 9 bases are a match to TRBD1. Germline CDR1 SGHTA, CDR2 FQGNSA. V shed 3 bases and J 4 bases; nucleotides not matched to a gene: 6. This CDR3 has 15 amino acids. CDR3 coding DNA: TGTGCCAGCAGCTTGGGGACAGGGCGGACCTATGGCTACACCTTC. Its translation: CASSLGTGRTYGYTF. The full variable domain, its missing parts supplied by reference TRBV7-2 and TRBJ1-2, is GAGVSQSPSNKVTEKGKDVELRCDPISGHTALYWYRQSLGQGLEFLIYFQGNSAPDKSGLPSDRFSAERTGGSVSTLTIQRTQQEDSAVYLCASSLGTGRTYGYTFGSGTRLTVV.

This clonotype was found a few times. The CDR3 reads CSARDPRQGGSPLHF. Written as DNA, the CDR3 is TGCAGTGCTAGAGATCCGCGGCAGGGTGGATCACCCCTCCACTTT. The chain combines TRBV20-1 with TRBJ1-6; TRBD1 might be the D (5 bases). Per the germline V gene, CDR1 is DFQATT and CDR2 is SNEGSKA (reference sequence). This CDR3 comprises 15 residues. With 0 bases removed from V and 10 bases from J, the gap between germline ends came to 16 bases.

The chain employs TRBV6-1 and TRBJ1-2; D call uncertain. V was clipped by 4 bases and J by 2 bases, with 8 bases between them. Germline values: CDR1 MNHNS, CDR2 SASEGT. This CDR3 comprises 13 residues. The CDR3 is CASSGTFNYGYTF. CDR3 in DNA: TGTGCCAGCAGTGGGACTTTCAACTATGGCTACACCTTC.

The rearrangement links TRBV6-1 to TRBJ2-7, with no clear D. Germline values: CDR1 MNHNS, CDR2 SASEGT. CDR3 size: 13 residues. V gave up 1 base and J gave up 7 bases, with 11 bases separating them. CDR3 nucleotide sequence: TGTGCCAGCAGTGAAGGACATTGGGGTGAGCAGTACGTC. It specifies CASSEGHWGEQYV.

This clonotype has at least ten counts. CDR3 loop: CASSLGASGNTIYF. The CDR3 DNA reads TGCGCCAGCAGCTTGGGGGCGTCTGGAAACACCATATATTTT. The J gene is TRBJ1-3, the V gene TRBV5-1; D is ambiguous. The CDR3 is 14 amino acids. V was pared by 0 bases and J by 1 base, with 5 bases between. Germline assignment: CDR1 SGHRS and CDR2 YFSETQ.

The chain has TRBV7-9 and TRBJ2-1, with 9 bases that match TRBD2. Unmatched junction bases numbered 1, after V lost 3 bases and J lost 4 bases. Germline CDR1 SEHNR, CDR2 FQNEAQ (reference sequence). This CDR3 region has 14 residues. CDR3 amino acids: CASSLTSGYNEQFF. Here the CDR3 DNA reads TGTGCCAGCAGCTTGACTAGCGGTTACAATGAGCAGTTCTTC.

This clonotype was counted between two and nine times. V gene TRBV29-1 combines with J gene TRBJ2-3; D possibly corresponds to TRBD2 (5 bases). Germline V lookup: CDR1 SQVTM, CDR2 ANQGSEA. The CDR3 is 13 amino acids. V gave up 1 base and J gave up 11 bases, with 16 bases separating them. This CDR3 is CSVEALKTRVQYF. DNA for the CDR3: TGCAGCGTTGAAGCCCTCAAAACTAGGGTGCAGTATTTT.

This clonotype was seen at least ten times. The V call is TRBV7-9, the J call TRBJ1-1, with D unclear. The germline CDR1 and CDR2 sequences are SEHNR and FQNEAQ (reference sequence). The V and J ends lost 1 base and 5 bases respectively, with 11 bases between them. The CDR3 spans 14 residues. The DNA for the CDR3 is TGTGCCAGCAGCTTAGATCCCGTAGGGACTGAAGCTTTCTTT. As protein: CASSLDPVGTEAFF.